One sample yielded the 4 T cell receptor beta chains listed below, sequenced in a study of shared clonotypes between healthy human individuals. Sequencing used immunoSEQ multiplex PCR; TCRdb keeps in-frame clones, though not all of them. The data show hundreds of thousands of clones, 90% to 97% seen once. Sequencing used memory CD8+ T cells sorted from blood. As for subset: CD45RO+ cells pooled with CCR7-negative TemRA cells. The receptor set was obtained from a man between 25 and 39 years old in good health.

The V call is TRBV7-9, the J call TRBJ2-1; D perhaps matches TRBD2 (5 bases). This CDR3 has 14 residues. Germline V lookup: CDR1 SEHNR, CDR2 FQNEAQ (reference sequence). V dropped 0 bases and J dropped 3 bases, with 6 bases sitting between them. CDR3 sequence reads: CASSLAGVYNEQFF. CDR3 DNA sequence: TGTGCCAGCAGCTTAGCGGGAGTCTACAATGAGCAGTTCTTC.

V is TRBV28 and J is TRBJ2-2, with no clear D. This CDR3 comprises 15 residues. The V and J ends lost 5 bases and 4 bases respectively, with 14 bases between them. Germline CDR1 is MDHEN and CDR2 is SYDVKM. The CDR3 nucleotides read TGTGCCAGCAGTCCCCCAGGTTCTAGCACCGGGGAGCTGTTTTTT. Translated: CASSPPGSSTGELFF.

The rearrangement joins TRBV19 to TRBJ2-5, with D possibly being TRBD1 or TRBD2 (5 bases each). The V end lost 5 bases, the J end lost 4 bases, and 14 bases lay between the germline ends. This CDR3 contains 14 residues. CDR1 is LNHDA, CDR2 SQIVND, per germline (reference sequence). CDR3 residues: CASSPGTARETQYF. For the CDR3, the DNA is TGTGCCAGTAGTCCCGGGACGGCAAGAGAGACCCAGTACTTC. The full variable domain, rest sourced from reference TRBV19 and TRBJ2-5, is DGGITQSPKYLFRKEGQNVTLSCEQNLNHDAMYWYRQDPGQGLRLIYYSQIVNDFQKGDIAEGYSVSREKKESFPLTVTSAQKNPTAFYLCASSPGTARETQYFGPGTRLLVL.

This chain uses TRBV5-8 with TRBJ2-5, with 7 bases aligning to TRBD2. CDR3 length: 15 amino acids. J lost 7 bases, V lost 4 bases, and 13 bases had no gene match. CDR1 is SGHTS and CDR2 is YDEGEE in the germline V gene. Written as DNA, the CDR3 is TGTGCCAGCAGCCATCCCCGGACTAGTCGGGCGACCCAGTACTTC. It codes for CASSHPRTSRATQYF.